A single sample gave rise to the 11 T cell receptor beta chains below, sequenced in a study of blood T cell repertoires in COVID-19. Produced via immunoSEQ multiplex PCR; TCRdb's table is partial and in-frame only. The profile shows about 220,000 clones, approximately 83% of them singletons. Sequencing was carried out using PBMCs or T cells enriched from blood (not recorded which). These receptors were obtained from a woman aged 55-75 years who had recovered from COVID-19.

J is TRBJ1-1 and V is TRBV9; tentative D call: TRBD1 (5 bases). The ends were cut back, 4 bases at V and 3 bases at J, with 10 bases in the middle. Germline CDR1 SGDLS, CDR2 YYNGEE. The CDR3 length is 13 residues. The CDR3 nucleotides are TGTGCCAGCAGCCAACTCAGGGACACTGAAGCTTTCTTT. It encodes CASSQLRDTEAFF.

The chain joins TRBV7-9 to TRBJ1-2; the match to TRBD1 covers 9 bases. The CDR3 is made up of 13 amino acids. Losses at the gene ends were 5 bases for V and 7 bases for J; bases not matched to a gene: 5. Germline-derived CDR1 and CDR2 are SEHNR and FQNEAQ (reference sequence). CDR3 nucleotides: TGTGCCAGCAGCCAAACAGGGGGCTCTGGCTACACCTTC. This translates into CASSQTGGSGYTF.

This chain joins TRBV5-1 and TRBJ1-2; TRBD1 matches 10 bases. This CDR3 contains 15 residues. With V trimmed by 8 bases and J by 6 bases, 13 bases remained unmatched. Germline loops: CDR1 SGHRS, CDR2 YFSETQ. In nucleotides, the CDR3 is TGCGCCAGTAATAGGGACAGGGGACGTACAGATGGCTACACCTTC. It translates to CASNRDRGRTDGYTF.

The chain employs TRBV7-8 and TRBJ2-2, with a tentative D call TRBD1 (6 bases). CDR1 is SGHVS, CDR2 FQNEAQ, per germline. The germline V and J ends were trimmed by 5 bases and 0 bases, with 10 bases remaining between them. The CDR3 totals 15 residues. The CDR3 nucleotides read TGTGCCAGCAGCCGGACAGAAACGAACACCGGGGAGCTGTTTTTT. Translating gives CASSRTETNTGELFF.

The rearrangement joins TRBV6-5 to TRBJ1-5, with D possibly TRBD1 on 6 matching bases. The germline V gene has CDR1 MNHEY and CDR2 SVGAGI. The germline V and J ends were trimmed by 4 bases and 4 bases, with 8 bases remaining between them. This CDR3 has 13 residues. CDR3 bases: TGTGCCAGCAGTTGGGGGCGGAATCAGCCCCAGCATTTT. Amino acid sequence: CASSWGRNQPQHF.

This clone appeared once. The chain joins TRBV7-9 to TRBJ2-1; D unresolved. Germline loops: CDR1 SEHNR, CDR2 FQNEAQ (reference sequence). There are 14 residues in the CDR3. Trimming took off 1 base at V and 6 bases at J, with 10 bases between the two ends. The CDR3 protein is CASSLVGPGNEQFF. CDR3 DNA sequence: TGTGCCAGCAGCTTAGTTGGCCCGGGCAATGAGCAGTTCTTC.

This clone was seen a few times. The chain couples TRBV9 to TRBJ1-2; D perhaps matches TRBD1 (5 bases). V lost 4 bases and J lost 0, with 16 bases in between. The CDR3 totals 16 residues. Germline lookup yields CDR1 SGDLS and CDR2 YYNGEE. The CDR3, as DNA: TGTGCCAGCAGCCCCGAACCGGGGGTAACTAACTATGGCTACACCTTC. It specifies CASSPEPGVTNYGYTF. The variable domain in full, completed from reference TRBV9 and TRBJ1-2, reads DSGVTQTPKHLITATGQRVTLRCSPRSGDLSVYWYQQSLDQGLQFLIQYYNGEERAKGNILERFSAQQFPDLHSELNLSSLELGDSALYFCASSPEPGVTNYGYTFGSGTRLTVV.

The chain has TRBV19 and TRBJ1-5; TRBD1 matches at 9 bases. CDR1 is LNHDA, CDR2 SQIVND, per germline (reference sequence). The V and J ends lost 8 bases and 7 bases, in that order; junction bases with no gene match: 6. The CDR3 spans 13 residues. This chain's CDR3 is CASATGGRQPQHF. The CDR3 nucleotides are TGTGCCAGTGCTACAGGGGGCCGGCAGCCCCAGCATTTT.

This chain links TRBV7-9 with TRBJ2-1; perhaps TRBD1 as D (5 bases). The CDR3 contains 17 residues. Per germline, CDR1 SEHNR and CDR2 FQNEAQ (reference sequence). Trimming took off 7 bases at V and 7 bases at J, with 26 bases between the two ends. The CDR3 DNA is TGTGCCAGCATCCCTCCCGTAGGTGGGGCTGGAGAGAATGAGCAGTTCTTC. It translates to CASIPPVGGAGENEQFF.

The chain has TRBV6-5 and TRBJ2-5, with D possibly matching TRBD2 (5 bases). V was clipped by 0 bases and J by 7 bases, with 12 bases between them. The CDR3 sequence is 14 residues long. Germline CDR1 is MNHEY and CDR2 is SVGAGI. The CDR3 loop is CASSYSRTGRTQYF. For the CDR3, the DNA is TGTGCCAGCAGTTACTCGAGGACGGGGAGGACCCAGTACTTC.

The rearrangement links TRBV19 to TRBJ2-5; D not certain. Germline lookup yields CDR1 LNHDA and CDR2 SQIVND (reference sequence). V lost 1 base to trimming and J lost 5 bases, with 14 bases between them. The CDR3 totals 15 residues. DNA for the CDR3: TGTGCCAGTAGTATAGGAGGAGCGAGAGCGGAGACCCAGTACTTC. Translated, it gives CASSIGGARAETQYF.